This T cell receptor (beta chain) appears in the sequencing data of a study of cytomegalovirus exposure and HLA in healthy donors. Across the whole study: Across 350 to 400 genotyped donors, around 80% landed in the Caucasian-associated ancestry cluster. Overall study findings and caveats: Upon later analysis, HLA-associated TCR beta chains proved more clonally expanded than other, equally common chains. The presence/absence work took it that sequencing depth was about the same across donors. In a later analysis, productive TCRs from donors in an Asian-associated ancestry cluster reportedly carried fewer N-insertions than the cohort mean.

Concerning this clone: Its specificity is not known.

Primers included in the PCR were 60 Vbeta and 13 Jbeta primers. Produced via immunoSEQ multiplex PCR; TCRdb's table is partial and in-frame only. Seen here are about 140,000 clones, approximately 85% observed once, and the top ten hold roughly 0.5%. The germline gives CDR1 MNHNS, CDR2 SASEGT. The CDR3 extends over 20 amino acids. V gave up 3 bases and J gave up 0 bases; unmatched junction bases: 14. This TCR was sampled from a woman aged 40 to 49 in good health and CMV-seronegative. The chain joins TRBV6-1 to TRBJ2-6, with 7 bases fitting TRBD1. Sample: PBMCs. The CDR3 here is CASSDMFEGQAFSGANVLTF. CDR3 bases: TGTGCCAGCAGTGATATGTTTGAAGGACAGGCCTTCTCTGGGGCCAACGTCCTGACTTTC.